These T cell receptor beta chains were read from a single sample in a study of technical replicates of blood from a few donors. The protocol was immunoSEQ multiplex PCR, while the TCRdb copy is restricted to in-frame clones and leaves out a portion. The sample gives some 50,000 clones, roughly 94% of which show up once; approximately 0.22% is in the top ten. The sample consisted of T cells isolated from PBMCs. Every receptor here comes from a human donor in good health. CDR3s include the opening cysteine and the closing phenylalanine or tryptophan. The order of the fields is V gene, clone size, D gene, CDR3 length, J gene, CDR3 DNA, CDR3 protein. A D gene is named only where the DNA matches it firmly. Size is omitted from some rows. Given values are once, few, many or a class for expanded clones.

V: TRBV5-1; size: .; D: .; length: 14; J: TRBJ1-1; DNA: TGCGCCAGCAGCTCGGGGGAGGCGAACACTGAAGCTTTCTTT; CDR3: CASSSGEANTEAFF
V: TRBV6-5; size: once; D: .; length: 15; J: TRBJ2-1; DNA: TGTGCCAGCAGTTACGAACAGGGCAGGGTCAATGAGCAGTTCTTC; CDR3: CASSYEQGRVNEQFF
V: TRBV6-6; size: .; D: TRBD1; length: 15; J: TRBJ1-1; DNA: TGTGCCAGCAGTTATGAGACAGGGGCGAACACTGAAGCTTTCTTT; CDR3: CASSYETGANTEAFF
V: TRBV29-1; size: .; D: .; length: 12; J: TRBJ1-2; DNA: TGCAGCGTTAGCCAGGGGATCTATGGCTACACCTTC; CDR3: CSVSQGIYGYTF
V: TRBV11-2; size: few; D: .; length: 16; J: TRBJ2-7; DNA: TGTGCCAGCAGCTTCGCAGTGGGGGCGATAAGCTACGAGCAGTACTTC; CDR3: CASSFAVGAISYEQYF
V: TRBV7-9; size: .; D: TRBD1; length: 15; J: TRBJ2-3; DNA: TGTGCCAGCAGCCTTCGACAGGGGACCACAGATACGCAGTATTTT; CDR3: CASSLRQGTTDTQYF
V: TRBV7-9; size: .; D: .; length: 16; J: TRBJ1-3; DNA: TGTGCCAGCAGCTCCGTGGGGGGGCCCCTGGGAAACACCATATATTTT; CDR3: CASSSVGGPLGNTIYF
V: TRBV5-4; size: once; D: TRBD1; length: 13; J: TRBJ2-7; DNA: TGTGCCACCAGACAGGGTACGACCTACGAGCAGTACTTC; CDR3: CATRQGTTYEQYF
V: TRBV28; size: .; D: .; length: 12; J: TRBJ2-7; DNA: TGTGCCAGCGAGGACTATCCCTACGAGCAGTACTTC; CDR3: CASEDYPYEQYF
V: TRBV6-6; size: .; D: .; length: 11; J: TRBJ2-7; DNA: TGTGCCGCGGGGTCAGCCTACGAGCAGTACTTC; CDR3: CAAGSAYEQYF
V: TRBV28; size: .; D: .; length: 13; J: TRBJ1-3; DNA: TGTGCCAGCAGTTTATCCCGACTCCAGGGGCTATATTTT; CDR3: CASSLSRLQGLYF
V: TRBV5-1; size: .; D: .; length: 14; J: TRBJ2-5; DNA: TGCGCCAGCAGCTTGGGAGATTTTAGAGAGACCCAGTACTTC; CDR3: CASSLGDFRETQYF
V: TRBV28; size: .; D: TRBD1; length: 14; J: TRBJ2-7; DNA: TGTGCCAGCAGTCCCCCGGACAGGAACCACGAGCAGTACTTC; CDR3: CASSPPDRNHEQYF
V: TRBV5-6; size: .; D: .; length: 13; J: TRBJ1-5; DNA: TGTGCCAGCAGCTTGGAACCAGATCAGCCCCAGCATTTT; CDR3: CASSLEPDQPQHF
V: TRBV28; size: .; D: TRBD1; length: 17; J: TRBJ1-1; DNA: TGTGCCAGCAGTGATGGACAGGGGGTCATGGTTGGCACTGAAGCTTTCTTT; CDR3: CASSDGQGVMVGTEAFF
V: TRBV11-1; size: .; D: TRBD2; length: 15; J: TRBJ2-1; DNA: TGTGCCAGCAGCCACCGGAGCGGGGGGGCGGGAGAGCAGTTCTTC; CDR3: CASSHRSGGAGEQFF
V: TRBV11-2; size: .; D: TRBD2; length: 14; J: TRBJ2-3; DNA: TGTGCCAGCAGCTTAGGACTAGCGGGGGTTACGCAGTATTTT; CDR3: CASSLGLAGVTQYF
V: TRBV29-1; size: .; D: .; length: 13; J: TRBJ2-3; DNA: TGCAGCTCTCCGGGTTTAAGGACAGATACGCAGTATTTT; CDR3: CSSPGLRTDTQYF
V: TRBV6-6; size: .; D: .; length: 12; J: TRBJ2-2; DNA: TGTGCCAGCAGTTCCGGGGGCGGGGAGCTGTTTTTT; CDR3: CASSSGGGELFF
V: TRBV29-1; size: .; D: TRBD2; length: 16; J: TRBJ2-7; DNA: TGCAGCGTTTTGGGACTAGCGGAGTCAGCTTCGGACGAGCAGTACTTC; CDR3: CSVLGLAESASDEQYF
V: TRBV29-1; size: .; D: .; length: 16; J: TRBJ1-1; DNA: TGCAGCGTAGTGAAGTGGGGGAGGTTGGAAGACACTGAAGCTTTCTTT; CDR3: CSVVKWGRLEDTEAFF
V: TRBV5-4; size: .; D: .; length: 12; J: TRBJ2-1; DNA: TGTGCCAGCAGCACCCAGGGTTATGAGCAGTTCTTC; CDR3: CASSTQGYEQFF
V: TRBV5-1; size: .; D: TRBD1; length: 14; J: TRBJ1-1; DNA: TGCGCCAGCAGCCCGGGACAGGGTTACACTGAAGCTTTCTTT; CDR3: CASSPGQGYTEAFF
V: TRBV5-1; size: .; D: .; length: 14; J: TRBJ2-7; DNA: TGCGCCAGCGGGGGAGGACAAGTAGCGTCCGAGCAGTACTTC; CDR3: CASGGGQVASEQYF
V: TRBV5-4; size: .; D: .; length: 16; J: TRBJ2-3; DNA: TGTGCCAGCAGCCCGAGTCTAGCGCTAAGCACAGATACGCAGTATTTT; CDR3: CASSPSLALSTDTQYF
V: TRBV29-1; size: .; D: TRBD2; length: 16; J: TRBJ2-1; DNA: TGCAGCGTTGACCCGGGGGGCGGGAGGGGCGAAAATGAGCAGTTCTTC; CDR3: CSVDPGGGRGENEQFF
V: TRBV11-2; size: .; D: .; length: 15; J: TRBJ1-2; DNA: TGTGCCAGCAGCTTAGATCTAATAGGACATTATGGCTACACCTTC; CDR3: CASSLDLIGHYGYTF
V: TRBV28; size: .; D: .; length: 15; J: TRBJ1-5; DNA: TGTGCCAGCAGTTTATTAGGGGCAGGGGAGGGACCTCAGCATTTT; CDR3: CASSLLGAGEGPQHF
V: TRBV5-1; size: .; D: TRBD1; length: 15; J: TRBJ1-6; DNA: TGCGCCAGCAGCTTGGACGGGACAGGGAGGCGACCCCTCCACTTT; CDR3: CASSLDGTGRRPLHF
V: TRBV7-2; size: .; D: .; length: 14; J: TRBJ2-7; DNA: TGTGCCAGCAGCTTCCAGGACACGTTCGACGAGCAGTACTTC; CDR3: CASSFQDTFDEQYF
V: TRBV16; size: .; D: .; length: 11; J: TRBJ1-1; DNA: TGTGCCAGCAGCCCTTACACTGAAGCTTTCTTT; CDR3: CASSPYTEAFF
V: TRBV5-1; size: .; D: TRBD1; length: 14; J: TRBJ2-7; DNA: TGCGCCAGCAGCGTTGGGACAGGGGTGGTCGAGCAGTACTTC; CDR3: CASSVGTGVVEQYF
V: TRBV20-1; size: few; D: .; length: 11; J: TRBJ1-1; DNA: TGCAGTGCTTCGCAGGCAGGGCTAGCTTTCTTT; CDR3: CSASQAGLAFF
V: TRBV10-1; size: .; D: TRBD2; length: 12; J: TRBJ2-5; DNA: TGCGCCAGCGCCGGGACTAGCGGGACCCAGTACTTC; CDR3: CASAGTSGTQYF
V: TRBV7-2; size: .; D: TRBD1; length: 14; J: TRBJ2-5; DNA: TGTGCCAGCAGCTCCTGGACAGGCCAAGAGACCCAGTACTTC; CDR3: CASSSWTGQETQYF
V: TRBV28; size: .; D: .; length: 13; J: TRBJ2-5; DNA: TGTGCCAGCACCTTAAGGACTTTTGAGACCCAGTACTTC; CDR3: CASTLRTFETQYF
V: TRBV10-3; size: .; D: TRBD1; length: 15; J: TRBJ2-2; DNA: TGTGCCACCAAGCAGGGGACAGGGGGAACCGGGGAGCTGTTTTTT; CDR3: CATKQGTGGTGELFF
V: TRBV29-1; size: .; D: TRBD1; length: 13; J: TRBJ1-5; DNA: TGCAGCGTTGTACCAGGGGGAGGTCAGCCCCAGCATTTT; CDR3: CSVVPGGGQPQHF